This TCR beta chain was captured in a study of T cell responses to AZD1222 COVID-19 vaccine. V was clipped by 8 bases and J by 6 bases; unmatched bases: 10. The CDR3 is 13 residues long. General study points: Mostly white British, mostly female donors; authors suggested clonal diversity may be underestimated. Across spike, vaccine-associated CD4 TCRs were found, dominant at 160-218 and 743-854. As reported, nearly half of all spike-specific TCRs target variant regions that are unmutated.

In the case of this clone: Its antigen is unidentified.

Repertoires were generated with immunoSEQ multiplex PCR, while TCRdb's copy carries only in-frame clones and drops some. The sample consists of 120,000 or so clones, roughly 88% of them appearing once. The chain recombines TRBV23-1 with TRBJ2-7; 7 bases are a match to TRBD1. TRBV23-1 is known as an ORF, though its function is uncertain. This specimen was peripheral blood, taken on day 0 of MenACWY control vaccination. The receptor comes from an adult in good health. CDR3 amino acids: CASGTTGVGEQYV. CDR3 sequence (DNA): TGCGCCAGCGGAACTACAGGGGTAGGCGAGCAGTACGTC.